The present T cell receptor (beta chain) was sequenced within a study of blood T cell repertoires in COVID-19. Per the original data handling: Amplification of reference gene primers provided the estimated nucleated cell counts. TCRdb's table, derived via immunoSEQ multiplex PCR, lists solely in-frame clones and lacks some. The D gene and trimming were derived from the DNA, and the V and J assignments and clone size from that table. This table holds roughly 95,000 clones, 75% to 95% found once. Trimming left V 4 bases short and J 5 bases short, with 8 bases between. Germline V gene lookup returns CDR1 MGHRA and CDR2 YSYEKL. The CDR3 length is 13 residues.

The sequence derives from a woman in her forties or fifties in a cohort sampled during active COVID-19. The chain links TRBV4-1 to TRBJ2-2, with D possibly TRBD1 on 5 matching bases. The sequenced material came from peripheral blood. The CDR3 region is CASSLQGTGELFF. In nucleotides, the CDR3 is TGCGCCAGCAGCCTCCAGGGTACCGGGGAGCTGTTTTTT.